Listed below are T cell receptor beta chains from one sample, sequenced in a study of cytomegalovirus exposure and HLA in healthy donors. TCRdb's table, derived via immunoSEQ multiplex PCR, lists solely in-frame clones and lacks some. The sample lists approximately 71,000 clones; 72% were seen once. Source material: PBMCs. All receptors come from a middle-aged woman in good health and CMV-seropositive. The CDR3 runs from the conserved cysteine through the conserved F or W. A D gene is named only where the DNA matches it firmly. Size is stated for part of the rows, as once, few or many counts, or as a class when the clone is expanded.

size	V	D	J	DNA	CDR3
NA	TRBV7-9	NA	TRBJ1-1	TGTGCCAGCAACTTAGTCAGGGTAGGCACTGAAGCTTTCTTT	CASNLVRVGTEAFF
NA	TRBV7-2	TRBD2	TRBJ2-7	TGTGCCAGCAGCCCGACTAGCGGGGGTTCCTACGAGCAGTACTTC	CASSPTSGGSYEQYF
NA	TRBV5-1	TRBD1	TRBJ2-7	TGCGCCAGCAGCCGAGGACAGGGGAGGTCCGAGCAGTACTTC	CASSRGQGRSEQYF
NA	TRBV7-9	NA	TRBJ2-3	TGTGCCAGCAGCCCCAGACTAGGCGCAGATACGCAGTATTTT	CASSPRLGADTQYF
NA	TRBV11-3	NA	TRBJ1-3	TGTGCCAGCAGCTTGAGCCGTGGAAACACCATATATTTT	CASSLSRGNTIYF
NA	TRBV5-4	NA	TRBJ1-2	TGTGCCAGCAGCCCCGGTGGAGGGTATGGCTACACCTTC	CASSPGGGYGYTF
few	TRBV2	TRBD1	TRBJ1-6	TGTGCCAGCAGCAAGACAGGGGCAGGGGAACCCCTCCACTTT	CASSKTGAGEPLHF
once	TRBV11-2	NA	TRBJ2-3	TGTGCCAGCAGCTTAGATTCGGCATGGGCCTCTACGCAGTATTTT	CASSLDSAWASTQYF
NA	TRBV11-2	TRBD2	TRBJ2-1	TGTGCCAGCAGCTTAAGCGGGGTTGGGAATGAGCAGTTCTTC	CASSLSGVGNEQFF
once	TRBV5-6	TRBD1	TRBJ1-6	TGTGCCAGCAGCCTAAGCAGGGGGTTTTATAATTCACCCCTCCACTTT	CASSLSRGFYNSPLHF
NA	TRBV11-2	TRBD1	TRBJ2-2	TGTGCCAGCAGCCAGACAGGGGTTCGACACACCGGGGAGCTGTTTTTT	CASSQTGVRHTGELFF
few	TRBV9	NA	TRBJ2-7	TGTGCCAGCAGCGTAGTGTCTAGCTCGTGGGAGCAGTACTTC	CASSVVSSSWEQYF
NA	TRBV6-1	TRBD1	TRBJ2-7	TGTGCCAGCAGTGAGGGACAGGGAGGGTACTACGAGCAGTACTTC	CASSEGQGGYYEQYF
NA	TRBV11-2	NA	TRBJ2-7	TGTGCCAGCAGCAGGCCAGGGGGGTACGAGCAGTACTTC	CASSRPGGYEQYF
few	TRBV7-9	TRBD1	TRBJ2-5	TGTGCCAGCAGCCCTCGGACAGGAGATAGCCAAGAGACCCAGTACTTC	CASSPRTGDSQETQYF
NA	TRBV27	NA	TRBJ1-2	TGTGCCAGCAGTTTCGGGGTAGCTAACTATGGCTACACCTTC	CASSFGVANYGYTF
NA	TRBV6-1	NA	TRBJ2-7	TGTGCCAGCAAGGAGATCTGGAGCTCCTACGAGCAGTACTTC	CASKEIWSSYEQYF
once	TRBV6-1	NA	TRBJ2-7	TGTGCCGGGGCGTCTCAGGCGTTCTACGAGCAGTACTTC	CAGASQAFYEQYF
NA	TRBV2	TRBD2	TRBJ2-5	TGTGCCAGCAGGGCTAGCGGGGGATTCCAAGAGACCCAGTACTTC	CASRASGGFQETQYF
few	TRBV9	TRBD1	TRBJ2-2	TGTGCCAGCAGCCGGCGGACAGGGGAGTACACCGGGGAGCTGTTTTTT	CASSRRTGEYTGELFF
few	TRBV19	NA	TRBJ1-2	TGTGCCAGTAGTATACTTTCCAGGGTTGGTTATGGCTACACCTTC	CASSILSRVGYGYTF
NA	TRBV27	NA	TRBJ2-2	TGTGCCAGCAGTTCTCCCTGGGGCAAGAACACCGGGGAGCTGTTTTTT	CASSSPWGKNTGELFF
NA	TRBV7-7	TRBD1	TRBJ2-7	TGTGCCAGCAGCGCAACCTCCGGGACAGGTATCTACGAGCAGTACTTC	CASSATSGTGIYEQYF
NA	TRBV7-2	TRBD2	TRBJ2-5	TGTGCCAGCAGCGGACTAGTTGGTGAGACCCAGTACTTC	CASSGLVGETQYF
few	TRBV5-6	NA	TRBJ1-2	TGTGCCAGCAGCTTGCCCGGGGTTGGCTACACCTTC	CASSLPGVGYTF
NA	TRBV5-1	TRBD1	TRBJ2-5	TGCGCCAGCAGACCCGGGACAGGGAATACTGAGACCCAGTACTTC	CASRPGTGNTETQYF
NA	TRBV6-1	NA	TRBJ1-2	TGTGCCAGCAGCGAAACGGGGATCTATGGCTACACCTTC	CASSETGIYGYTF
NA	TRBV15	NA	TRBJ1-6	TGTGCCACCAGCAGACCAGTAAAGAATTCACCCCTCCACTTT	CATSRPVKNSPLHF
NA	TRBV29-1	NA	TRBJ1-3	TGCAGCGGCGCCGGGACAACCCCTGGAAACACCATATATTTT	CSGAGTTPGNTIYF
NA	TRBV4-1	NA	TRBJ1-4	TGCGCCAGCAGCCGACTCCTAAGCCAGAGATCCTCTAATGAAAAACTGTTTTTT	CASSRLLSQRSSNEKLFF
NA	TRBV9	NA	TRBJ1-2	TGTGCCAGCAGCGTAGGCTCGACAGCCAGGGCCGGCTACACCTTC	CASSVGSTARAGYTF
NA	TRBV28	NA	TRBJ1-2	TGTGCCAGCAGTTTGAATGACAGATACTATGGCTACACCTTC	CASSLNDRYYGYTF
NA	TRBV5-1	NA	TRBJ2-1	TGCGCCAGCAGCTTGGTTTTAAACTACAATGAGCAGTTCTTC	CASSLVLNYNEQFF
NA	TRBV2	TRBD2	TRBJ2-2	TGTGCCAGCAGGCTGGTGGCGGGGGGACCGAACACCGGGGAGCTGTTTTTT	CASRLVAGGPNTGELFF
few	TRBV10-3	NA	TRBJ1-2	TGTGCCATCAGGGACAGTTATCCTCCTCTCTATGGCTACACCTTC	CAIRDSYPPLYGYTF
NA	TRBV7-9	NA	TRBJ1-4	TGTGCCAGCAGCCGTGGAGGGAAACTGTTTTTT	CASSRGGKLFF
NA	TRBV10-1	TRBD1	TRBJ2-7	TGCGCCAGCAGGGAGGGACAGGGGAACGAGCAGTACTTC	CASREGQGNEQYF
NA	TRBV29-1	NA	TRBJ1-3	TGCAGCGTGGCAGACTCTGGAAACACCATATATTTT	CSVADSGNTIYF
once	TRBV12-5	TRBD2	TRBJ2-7	TGTGCTAGTGGTTTGGTACGGGGGGGGTTGTACGAGCAGTACTTC	CASGLVRGGLYEQYF
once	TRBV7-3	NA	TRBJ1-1	TGTGCCAGCAGCTTACGGCCGCAGGGAATCTCTGAAGCTTTCTTT	CASSLRPQGISEAFF
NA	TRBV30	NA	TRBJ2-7	TGTGCCTGGAGGGACACGGCCTACGAGCAGTACTTC	CAWRDTAYEQYF
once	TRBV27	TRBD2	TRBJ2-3	TGTGCCAGCCTGGGACTAGCGGGGGACCTCACAGATACGCAGTATTTT	CASLGLAGDLTDTQYF
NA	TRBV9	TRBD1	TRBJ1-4	TGTGCCAGCAGCGTAGCGGACAGGGGGAAAAGTGAAAAACTGTTTTTT	CASSVADRGKSEKLFF
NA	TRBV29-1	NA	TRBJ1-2	TGCAGCGTTGAAATCCTCTCGAGAGATGGCTACACCTTC	CSVEILSRDGYTF
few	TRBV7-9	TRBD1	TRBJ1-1	TGTGCCAGCAGCGGGTACAGGGGTCTAACTGAAGCTTTCTTT	CASSGYRGLTEAFF
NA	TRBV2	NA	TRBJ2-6	TGTGCCAGCAGTGTAGCCGAGAGCTCTGGGGCCAACGTCCTGACTTTC	CASSVAESSGANVLTF